Listed below are T cell receptor beta chains from one sample, sequenced in a study of blood T cell repertoires in COVID-19. Libraries were prepared by immunoSEQ multiplex PCR; TCRdb keeps only in-frame clonotypes and omits some of them. The sample consists of fewer than 250,000 clones, more than 75% of them appearing once. The material sequenced was peripheral blood. Receptors originate from a woman between 55 and 75 years old who had recovered from COVID-19. Each CDR3 is given with its conserved first and last residue. Fields, in order: CDR3 protein, J gene, V gene.

CDR3aa: CASSSGTGKGETQYF
j_gene: TRBJ2-5
v_gene: TRBV7-3

CDR3aa: CASSSRGEYTDTQYF
j_gene: TRBJ2-3
v_gene: TRBV7-3

CDR3aa: CASSDRGPDTQYF
j_gene: TRBJ2-3
v_gene: TRBV19

CDR3aa: CASSQELGEETQYF
j_gene: TRBJ2-5
v_gene: TRBV3-1/TRBV3-2

CDR3aa: CASSPQTGGDEQYF
j_gene: TRBJ2-7
v_gene: TRBV5-1

CDR3aa: CASSQTTGGTTEAFF
j_gene: TRBJ1-1
v_gene: TRBV3-1/TRBV3-2

CDR3aa: CASSLFPVDRSTGELFF
j_gene: TRBJ2-2
v_gene: TRBV5-5

CDR3aa: CAISAKGAGPAKNIQYF
j_gene: TRBJ2-4
v_gene: TRBV10-3

CDR3aa: CASSVDKNTGELFF
j_gene: TRBJ2-2
v_gene: TRBV2

CDR3aa: CASSRTVDYEQYF
j_gene: TRBJ2-7
v_gene: TRBV27

CDR3aa: CASSEQGGHEQYF
j_gene: TRBJ2-7
v_gene: TRBV9

CDR3aa: CASSLQGGETQYF
j_gene: TRBJ2-5
v_gene: TRBV18

CDR3aa: CASSLWTGGGYEQYF
j_gene: TRBJ2-7
v_gene: TRBV27

CDR3aa: CASSYSKGSGYTF
j_gene: TRBJ1-2
v_gene: TRBV6-5

CDR3aa: CASGGENEQFF
j_gene: TRBJ2-1
v_gene: TRBV12-3/TRBV12-4

CDR3aa: CASTQERVDSPLHF
j_gene: TRBJ1-6
v_gene: TRBV6-5

CDR3aa: CASSIWGQVNQPQHF
j_gene: TRBJ1-5
v_gene: TRBV19

CDR3aa: CSALGGGTQYF
j_gene: TRBJ2-3
v_gene: TRBV20-1

CDR3aa: CSASSQPAKSLHF
j_gene: TRBJ1-6
v_gene: TRBV20-1

CDR3aa: CASSMDDREGLNTEAFF
j_gene: TRBJ1-1
v_gene: TRBV19

CDR3aa: CASSQDGGFQPQHF
j_gene: TRBJ1-5
v_gene: TRBV4-1

CDR3aa: CASSGPLNTEAFF
j_gene: TRBJ1-1
v_gene: TRBV19

CDR3aa: CASSLEGGSSYNSPLHF
j_gene: TRBJ1-6
v_gene: TRBV3-1/TRBV3-2

CDR3aa: CASSPLVRTDTQYF
j_gene: TRBJ2-3
v_gene: TRBV4-2

CDR3aa: CASSQDSNEKLFF
j_gene: TRBJ1-4
v_gene: TRBV4-3

CDR3aa: CASSLEGKINNEQFF
j_gene: TRBJ2-1
v_gene: TRBV7-6

CDR3aa: CASSYAGTQYF
j_gene: TRBJ2-5
v_gene: TRBV28

CDR3aa: CASSEARDSLYGYTF
j_gene: TRBJ1-2
v_gene: TRBV6-1

CDR3aa: CASNDRGRGGELFF
j_gene: TRBJ2-2
v_gene: TRBV11-2

CDR3aa: CATSGRGHKGFLTGELFF
j_gene: TRBJ2-2
v_gene: TRBV15

CDR3aa: CASSTLQGSLSYGYTF
j_gene: TRBJ1-2
v_gene: TRBV28

CDR3aa: CASSLAGVGQPQHF
j_gene: TRBJ1-5
v_gene: TRBV5-1

CDR3aa: CASSQTGGGLNQPQHF
j_gene: TRBJ1-5
v_gene: TRBV7-8

CDR3aa: CASSLGQGIQSPLHF
j_gene: TRBJ1-6
v_gene: TRBV5-1

CDR3aa: CATSRDLGYEQYF
j_gene: TRBJ2-7
v_gene: TRBV15

CDR3aa: CASSHWDRGFGDGNQPQHF
j_gene: TRBJ1-5
v_gene: TRBV7-9

CDR3aa: CASSLVGGTKDPDTQYF
j_gene: TRBJ2-3
v_gene: TRBV7-2

CDR3aa: CASSLSGGALNEQFF
j_gene: TRBJ2-1
v_gene: TRBV9

CDR3aa: CASSQEGQFNGYTF
j_gene: TRBJ1-2
v_gene: TRBV4-1

CDR3aa: CASSHAGVWLYEQYF
j_gene: TRBJ2-7
v_gene: TRBV3-1/TRBV3-2

CDR3aa: CAYEGHNEQFF
j_gene: TRBJ2-1
v_gene: TRBV28

CDR3aa: CASSEAPDSQPQHF
j_gene: TRBJ1-5
v_gene: TRBV6-1

CDR3aa: CASSSDRSNEKLFF
j_gene: TRBJ1-4
v_gene: TRBV7-2

CDR3aa: CASSLYRGRGDSPLHF
j_gene: TRBJ1-6
v_gene: TRBV14

CDR3aa: CASSSGYEQFF
j_gene: TRBJ2-1
v_gene: TRBV6-5

CDR3aa: CASSQQGSGANVLTF
j_gene: TRBJ2-6
v_gene: TRBV6-5

CDR3aa: CASALQGYTGELFF
j_gene: TRBJ2-2
v_gene: TRBV5-1

CDR3aa: CAISEPTIGGSGYTF
j_gene: TRBJ1-2
v_gene: TRBV10-3

CDR3aa: CASSSWTGLAGTTSADTQYF
j_gene: TRBJ2-3
v_gene: TRBV6-9

CDR3aa: CASSTRTGLGANVLTF
j_gene: TRBJ2-6
v_gene: TRBV19

CDR3aa: CASSAVLINTEAFF
j_gene: TRBJ1-1
v_gene: TRBV7-2

CDR3aa: CARLDRENYGYTF
j_gene: TRBJ1-2
v_gene: TRBV2

CDR3aa: CASSLQGNNSPLHF
j_gene: TRBJ1-6
v_gene: TRBV11-1

CDR3aa: CASSLRDRPTYGYTF
j_gene: TRBJ1-2
v_gene: TRBV7-8

CDR3aa: CAISEGLAGGYEQYF
j_gene: TRBJ2-7
v_gene: TRBV10-3

CDR3aa: CASSPDPGVNSPLHF
j_gene: TRBJ1-6
v_gene: TRBV5-6

CDR3aa: CASSGTSGFQETQYF
j_gene: TRBJ2-5
v_gene: TRBV6-5

CDR3aa: CASSPVLGLGGLSYEQYF
j_gene: TRBJ2-7
v_gene: TRBV28

CDR3aa: CASSQGGGQGSNQPQHF
j_gene: TRBJ1-5
v_gene: TRBV3-1/TRBV3-2

CDR3aa: CASSLYSGFDGELFF
j_gene: TRBJ2-2
v_gene: TRBV7-2